The present TCR beta chain was sequenced within a study of T-cell memory formation after mild COVID-19 (dated by TCRdb to about 2021). Concerning the study at large: TCR sequence clusters from the two donors were found to be largely donor specific. In two donors, T-cell clones that expanded and contracted after mild COVID-19 were followed by sequencing TCRalpha and TCRbeta repertoires longitudinally. The cohort comprised two young, previously healthy adult volunteers, one female and one male.

TCRdb shows the sequencer as Illumina NovaSeq 6000. cDNA libraries for TCRalpha and TCRbeta were prepared by 5'RACE using constant-segment primers, with sample barcodes and unique molecular identifiers added. RNA was extracted from every sample with Trizol reagent. Amplification of the libraries took two PCR steps, and the second step added a second sample barcode plus Illumina TruSeq adapters. Sequencing of libraries was performed on an Illumina NovaSeq with 2 x 150 bp paired-end reads. The study's processing was this. With migec v1.2.7, reads were demultiplexed and then collapsed into UMI-guided consensus sequences. Using mixcr v2.1.11, UMI consensuses were aligned to TRA and TRB V and J templates and then assembled into clonotypes. Clonotypes were classified as expanded or contracted when called significant by both edgeR and NoisET, with noise models trained on biological replicates. For edgeR calls, a false discovery rate-adjusted p below 0.01 and a log2 fold-change threshold of 1 were applied. As an exploratory analysis of dynamics, PCA with hierarchical clustering was applied to max-normalized trajectories of the 1000 most abundant clonotypes. Each responding clone was given a CD4 or CD8 phenotype based on the CD4+ and CD8+ repertoires, which had been sequenced separately. TCRdb ran its own pipeline on the public reads, namely fastp trimming at Q25 and MiXCR clone calling, and kept in-frame beta chains. CDR3 protein duplicates are merged, each entry listing the most common genes and DNA. The authors' filters were not applied to this entry. The sample table contains about 620,000 distinct CDR3 sequences; only one count was recorded for 15% to 20% of them. Clones ranked in the top ten supply around 11% of the sample.

In regard to this clonotype: Its antigen target is currently unknown. Base-call qualities are not available, and no considerably larger clone is one nucleotide away.

From the cysteine through the phenylalanine, the CDR3 covers 14 amino acids. Only the CDR3 region is kept as DNA, spanning 42 bases read in frame from base 1. Trimming accounts for 1 base at V and 7 bases at J, while the number of junction bases matched to no gene is 5. CDR1 SGHTA and CDR2 FQGNSA were looked up in the germline V gene. Ficoll-Paque density gradient centrifugation was used to isolate PBMCs. Points the paper makes about the study in general: SARS-CoV-2 specificity was not confirmed for the second-wave clones peaking on day 37. Only two mild cases were covered in the study, and larger cohorts including severe cases with pre-infection samples were considered necessary. Contracting CD4+ clones appeared mostly in the CM and EM memory subsets, whereas CD8+ clones were enriched in EMRA. Some responding clones were found in pre-infection memory, which suggests that pre-existing cross-reactive memory T cells took part in the SARS-CoV-2 response. Clones that contracted from day 15 to 85 showed balanced CD4/CD8 phenotypes, whereas a second wave of clones that expanded from day 15 to 37 leaned towards CD4+.

The rearranged chain carries TRBV7-2 and TRBJ1-2, and 8 bases in between align with TRBD1. This clonotype was obtained from an adult woman who had mild COVID-19 (a few samples of this study predate the infection). The sample titles of this study are shuffled in the database, so cell type and time point are left out; the donor was told from shared clones. Sequencing input: PBMCs or a T cell subset sorted from them (not recorded which). The CDR3 in this case is CASSLVPGGPGYTF. The base sequence is TGTGCCAGCAGCTTAGTGCCAGGGGGCCCTGGCTACACCTTC.